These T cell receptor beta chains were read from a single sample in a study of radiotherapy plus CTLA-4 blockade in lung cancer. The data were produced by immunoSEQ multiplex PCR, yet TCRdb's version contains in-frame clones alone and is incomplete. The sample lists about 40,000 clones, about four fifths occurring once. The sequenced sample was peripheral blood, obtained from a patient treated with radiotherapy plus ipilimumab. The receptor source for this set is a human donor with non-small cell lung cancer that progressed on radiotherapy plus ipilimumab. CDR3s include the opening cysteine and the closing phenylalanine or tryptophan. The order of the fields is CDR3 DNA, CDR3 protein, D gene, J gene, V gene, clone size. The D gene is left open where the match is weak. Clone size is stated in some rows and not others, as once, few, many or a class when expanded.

TGCGCCAGCAGCCAAGATAGGGGTCGATCCTACGAGCAGTACTTC,CASSQDRGRSYEQYF,.,TRBJ2-7,TRBV4-1,.
TGTGCCAGCAGTTACTCGATTAATTACGAGCAGTACTTC,CASSYSINYEQYF,.,TRBJ2-7,TRBV6-5,.
TGTGCCAGCCCGCCCGAAGCAGGGATGAACACTGAAGCTTTCTTT,CASPPEAGMNTEAFF,.,TRBJ1-1,TRBV6-6,.
TGTGCCAGCAGTTACGGGACTGGGGATCAGCCCCAGCATTTT,CASSYGTGDQPQHF,.,TRBJ1-5,TRBV6-6,.
TGTGCCAGCTCACCAAGACAGCCAGAGACCCAGTACTTC,CASSPRQPETQYF,.,TRBJ2-5,TRBV18,.
TGCGCCAGCAGCCAGTCAGGTGGATGGTATGGCTACACCTTC,CASSQSGGWYGYTF,.,TRBJ1-2,TRBV4-3,.
TGTGCCAGCGGGGCCGGGGGGAGCCTCCGCTATGGCTACACCTTC,CASGAGGSLRYGYTF,.,TRBJ1-2,TRBV14,.
TGTGCCACCAGAGGTTCGGGACAGGGATCCTACAATGAGCAGTTCTTC,CATRGSGQGSYNEQFF,TRBD1,TRBJ2-1,TRBV15,.
TGCGCCAGCAGCGGGGACTCCTCTGAAGCTTTCTTT,CASSGDSSEAFF,.,TRBJ1-1,TRBV5-1,.
TGTGCCAGCAGTGAGGGTGGGGCCGGGCTGGAGACCCAGTACTTC,CASSEGGAGLETQYF,.,TRBJ2-5,TRBV2,.
TGTGCCAGCAGCTTGGTGCAGGGCGATTATGGCTACACCTTC,CASSLVQGDYGYTF,.,TRBJ1-2,TRBV5-4,.
TGTGCCAGCAGCCAGGACAGGGGGCTCACTGAAGCTTTCTTT,CASSQDRGLTEAFF,TRBD1,TRBJ1-1,TRBV4-2,once
TGTGCCAGCAGCCAATCTGGACAGGGGGCGCCTGGCTACACCTTC,CASSQSGQGAPGYTF,TRBD1,TRBJ1-2,TRBV4-2,once
TGTGCCATCAGCCTTGGACAGGGTGCCAATGAGCAGTTCTTC,CAISLGQGANEQFF,TRBD1,TRBJ2-1,TRBV10-3,once
TGTGCTAGTGGCCGCGCAACCTTCGGGGAGCTGTTTTTT,CASGRATFGELFF,.,TRBJ2-2,TRBV12-5,.
TGTGCCAGCAGTACCTGGGGGGGAAAGAGCTCCTACGAGCAGTACTTC,CASSTWGGKSSYEQYF,TRBD2,TRBJ2-7,TRBV2,.
TGTGCCAGCAGCGTCCATAGCGGGGGGGTGGGGGAGACCCAGTACTTC,CASSVHSGGVGETQYF,TRBD2,TRBJ2-5,TRBV7-8,.
TGTGCCAGTAGCCAAACCAGCAGGGCAATAGGCAATCAGCCCCAGCATTTT,CASSQTSRAIGNQPQHF,.,TRBJ1-5,TRBV19,few
TGTGCCAGCAGCCCCCGCGGCCTTGGCGGGAATGAGCAGTTCTTC,CASSPRGLGGNEQFF,.,TRBJ2-1,TRBV13,.
TGTGCCAGCAGCGCAGGGGGCGCGAATAATTCACCCCTCCACTTT,CASSAGGANNSPLHF,TRBD1,TRBJ1-6,TRBV5-5,.
TGTGCCAGCAGCTTTCAAGATACGCAGTATTTT,CASSFQDTQYF,.,TRBJ2-3,TRBV7-9,.
TGTGCCAGCTCACAATCCGGACAGGGGGGTTCCTATAATTCACCCCTCCACTTT,CASSQSGQGGSYNSPLHF,TRBD1,TRBJ1-6,TRBV18,.